The clone carrying this T cell receptor beta chain was detected a few times. The antigen is undetermined. Disease lasting under 3 months, a NOSPECS grade of at least 4, and a Clinical Activity Score of at least 3 were features of the ophthalmopathy patients. Uncontrolled infection, other autoimmune disease, pregnancy or lactation disqualified patients from enrolment. In making diagnoses, clinical symptoms, serum thyroxine and TRAb, thyroid ultrasound and orbital computed tomography were all used. Amplified regions were TCR beta CDR3 sequences from RNA transcripts. Primed by the HTBI set, a first-round RT-PCR was run on the TCR CDR3. Each CDR3 protein gets one entry after TCRdb re-called the multiplex PCR reads with MiXCR. The table lists around 300,000 distinct CDR3 sequences, roughly 19% of them singletons. V trimming: 6 bases; J trimming: 3 bases; junction bases outside the gene matches: 2. CDR1 and CDR2 (germline): LGHDT, YNNKEL (reference sequence). The CDR3 has 13 residues.

This sample stems from a study of T cells in Graves' hyperthyroidism and ophthalmopathy. Overall study results and limits: Within blood appeared most thyroid clonotypes that had expanded above 0.001.

The chain combines TRBV3-1 with TRBJ2-5; 9 nucleotides line up with TRBD1. The sequence was obtained from a man aged 45-60 years with Graves' ophthalmopathy. The specimen was blood. DNA of the CDR3: TGTGCCAGCAGACGGACAGGGGAAGAGACCCAGTACTTC. It specifies CASRRTGEETQYF.